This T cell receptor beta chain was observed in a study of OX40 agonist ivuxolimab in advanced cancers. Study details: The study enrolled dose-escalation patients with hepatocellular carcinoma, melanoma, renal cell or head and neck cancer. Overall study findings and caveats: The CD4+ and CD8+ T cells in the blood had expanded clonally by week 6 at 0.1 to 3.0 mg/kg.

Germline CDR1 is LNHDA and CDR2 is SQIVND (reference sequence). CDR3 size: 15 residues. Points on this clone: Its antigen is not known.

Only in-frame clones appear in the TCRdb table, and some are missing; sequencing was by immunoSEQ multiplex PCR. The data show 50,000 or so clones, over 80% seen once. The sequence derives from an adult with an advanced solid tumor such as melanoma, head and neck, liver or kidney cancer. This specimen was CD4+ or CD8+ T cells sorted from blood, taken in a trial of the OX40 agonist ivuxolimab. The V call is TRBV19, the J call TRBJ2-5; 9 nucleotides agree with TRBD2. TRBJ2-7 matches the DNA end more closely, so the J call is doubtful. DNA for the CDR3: TGTGCCAGTAGCCCGACTAGCGGAACTCCCTACGAGCAGTACTTC. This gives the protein CASSPTSGTPYEQYF.